These 15 T cell receptor beta chains were sequenced from one sample in a study of cytomegalovirus exposure and HLA in healthy donors. Amplification used 60 Vbeta primers and 13 Jbeta primers. Clones were sequenced by immunoSEQ multiplex PCR, and TCRdb holds only the in-frame ones, with some missing. Of fewer than 250,000 clones in the sample, 80% to 90% are singletons; the top ten hold roughly 1.3%. The source material was PBMCs. The receptors originated from a young man in good health and CMV-seronegative.

The chain employs TRBV30 and TRBJ2-7, with a weak D call TRBD2 (5 bases). This CDR3 region has 13 residues. Looked up from germline, CDR1 is GTSNPN and CDR2 is SVGIG (reference sequence). The V gene lost 4 bases and the J gene lost 6 bases, with 16 bases spanning the gap. The CDR3 region is CAWTDGIRGEQYF. CDR3 sequence (DNA): TGTGCCTGGACCGACGGAATCCGGGGCGAGCAGTACTTC.

As to this clone: The junction departs from the called germline gene at one end, perhaps through a read error. Other DNA sequences in this sample translate to the same CDR3. The chain is built from TRBV5-1 and TRBJ2-3; D is ambiguous. This CDR3 has 14 residues. CDR1 SGHRS and CDR2 YFSETQ come from the germline V gene. This chain's CDR3 is CASSLGTSTDTQYF. The CDR3 DNA reads as TGCGCCAGCAGTTTGGGTACTAGCACAGATACGCAGTATTTT.

The genes are TRBV14 and TRBJ1-2, with D unresolved. The ends were cut back, 0 bases at V and 5 bases at J, with 13 bases in the middle. Germline-derived CDR1 and CDR2 are SGHDN and FVKESK. This CDR3 contains 15 residues. DNA for the CDR3: TGTGCCAGCAGCCAAGAATTGGTGCAGATGTATGGCTACACCTTC. As protein: CASSQELVQMYGYTF.

This clone came up once. The chain uses TRBV30 and TRBJ1-1; 7 nucleotides align to TRBD1. V trimming: 3 bases; J trimming: 3 bases; junction bases outside the gene matches: 1. This CDR3 has 12 amino acids. Germline CDR1 and CDR2: GTSNPN and SVGIG (reference sequence). The CDR3 loop is CAWRGQHTEAFF. CDR3 in DNA: TGTGCCTGGAGGGGACAGCACACTGAAGCTTTCTTT.

This clone was counted a single time. The V gene is TRBV7-9, the J gene TRBJ1-3; D is possibly TRBD1 (5 bases). The CDR3 runs 14 residues. CDR1 SEHNR and CDR2 FQNEAQ come from the germline V gene (reference sequence). The V end lost 6 bases, the J end lost 4 bases, and 13 bases lay between the germline ends. The CDR3 DNA is TGTGCCAGCAGTTCTGACAGTGCCGGAAACACCATATATTTT. Its translation is CASSSDSAGNTIYF.

Written as DNA, the CDR3 is TGTGCCAGCAGTTATCGGGGAGATACGCAGTATTTT. Residues: CASSYRGDTQYF. The chain recombines TRBV6-5 with TRBJ2-3; a possible D gene is TRBD2 (5 bases). With 3 bases removed from V and 5 bases from J, the gap between germline ends came to 6 bases. Germline CDR1 and CDR2: MNHEY and SVGAGI. This CDR3 contains 12 residues.

V usage is TRBV28 and J usage is TRBJ2-7, with 7 bases identical to TRBD1. The CDR3 is 13 amino acids. The ends lost 8 bases at V and 5 bases at J; junction bases unmatched: 9. Looked up from germline, CDR1 is MDHEN and CDR2 is SYDVKM. The CDR3 coding sequence is TGTGCCAGCGGATCCCATGACAGGGACGAGCAGTACTTC. Translating it yields CASGSHDRDEQYF.

The chain is built from TRBV30 and TRBJ2-5, with D possibly being TRBD2 (6 bases). The germline CDR1 and CDR2 sequences are GTSNPN and SVGIG (reference sequence). The CDR3 is 13 amino acids. Deletions cut 1 base from V and 4 bases from J, with 10 bases between. DNA for the CDR3: TGTGCCTGGAGTGCGGGACTTCGAGAGACCCAGTACTTC. This encodes CAWSAGLRETQYF.

The genes are TRBV18 and TRBJ1-4, with 7 bases that match TRBD1. Germline CDR1 and CDR2: KGHSH and LQKENI. V lost 0 bases, J lost 3 bases, and 4 bases stayed unmatched. CDR3 length: 16 amino acids. This CDR3 reads CASSPPDRVANEKLFF. CDR3 DNA sequence: TGTGCCAGCTCACCACCTGACAGGGTGGCTAATGAAAAACTGTTTTTT.

The V and J genes are TRBV5-8 and TRBJ2-1; tentative D call: TRBD2 (5 bases). The ends were cut back, 8 bases at V and 4 bases at J, with 16 bases in the middle. Germline CDR1 and CDR2: SGHTS and YDEGEE. The CDR3 is made up of 14 amino acids. CDR3 protein: CARDRDGDYNEQFF. In DNA form, the CDR3 reads TGTGCCAGGGACCGAGACGGGGATTACAATGAGCAGTTCTTC.

The chain recombines TRBV14 with TRBJ1-2, with 8 bases matching TRBD1. The CDR3 is made up of 14 amino acids. Germline V CDR1 and CDR2: SGHDN, FVKESK. V shed 5 bases, J shed 2 bases, and the junction held 4 bases outside the gene matches. The CDR3 DNA sequence: TGTGCCAGCAGCGGGGACAGGAGCAACTATGGCTACACCTTC. It encodes CASSGDRSNYGYTF.

The chain is built from TRBV7-6 and TRBJ1-2; D not certain. Germline assignment: CDR1 SGHVS and CDR2 FNYEAQ. The CDR3 has 20 amino acids. V was cut by 1 base and J by 1 base, with 25 bases left in between. CDR3 bases: TGTGCCAGCAGCTTAGTTCCCCGGACTGCCCGAAGAGGCTTTAACTATGGCTACACCTTC. Amino acid sequence: CASSLVPRTARRGFNYGYTF.

The gene calls are TRBV6-6 and TRBJ2-7; D is unresolved. Trimming stripped 6 bases from V and 6 bases from J, with 18 bases between. In germline, CDR1 is MNHNY, CDR2 SVGAGI (reference sequence). CDR3 size: 14 residues. DNA for the CDR3: TGTGCCAGCAGCGCCCGCGAGGAGCTTTCCGAGCAGTACTTC. Translated, it gives CASSAREELSEQYF.

The genes are TRBV28 and TRBJ1-2, with D hard to call. From germline, CDR1 is MDHEN and CDR2 SYDVKM. Trimming shortened V by 2 bases and J by 1 base, and 8 bases separated the two germline ends. The CDR3 is 14 residues long. The CDR3 bases are TGTGCCAGCAGTTTAGAGACTCTTAACTATGGCTACACCTTC. It codes for CASSLETLNYGYTF.

Details on this clone: The junction and the germline gene differ at one end; a read error may be behind it. This chain links TRBV5-1 with TRBJ2-4; no definite D call. Germline V gene lookup returns CDR1 SGHRS and CDR2 YFSETQ. The CDR3 has 16 residues. The CDR3, as DNA: TGCGCCAGCAGCTTGGCCGGCAGCAGCATCGGAAACAGTCAGTACTTC. It encodes CASSLAGSSIGNSQYF.